The rows below give T cell receptor beta chains drawn from one sample of a study of follicular helper T cells after annual influenza vaccination. Only in-frame clones appear in the TCRdb table, and some are missing; sequencing was by immunoSEQ multiplex PCR. Of some 15,000 clones listed, almost 85% were seen once; the top ten hold around 0.3%. The sample in question was CXCR5- memory CD4+ T cells sorted from blood, obtained on the day of influenza vaccination. These receptors originate from an adult who received the influenza vaccine. Each CDR3 is given with its conserved first and last residue. A D gene is named only where the DNA matches it firmly.

j_call v_call d_call cdr3_aa cdr3_nt
TRBJ2-3 TRBV28 . CASSEAGTQGDTQYF TGTGCCAGCAGTGAAGCCGGGACCCAGGGGGATACGCAGTATTTT
TRBJ2-2 TRBV30 . CAWSGGDTGELFF TGTGCCTGGAGCGGGGGTGACACCGGGGAGCTGTTTTTT
TRBJ2-2 TRBV4-1 TRBD2 CASSQVAGAIAGELFF TGCGCCAGCAGCCAAGTAGCGGGGGCGATTGCCGGGGAGCTGTTTTTT
TRBJ2-5 TRBV5-4 TRBD2 CASSLLLAGTQETQYF TGTGCCAGCAGCTTGTTACTAGCGGGGACCCAAGAGACCCAGTACTTC
TRBJ2-1 TRBV9 . CASSARGAEYDEQFF TGTGCCAGCAGCGCCCGGGGGGCCGAGTACGATGAGCAGTTCTTC
TRBJ2-5 TRBV7-7 TRBD2 CASSPAGGRWETQYF TGTGCCAGCAGTCCCGCGGGGGGCCGGTGGGAGACCCAGTACTTC
TRBJ2-5 TRBV5-1 . CASSLSWGEETQYF TGCGCCAGCAGCTTGAGTTGGGGGGAAGAGACCCAGTACTTC
TRBJ1-1 TRBV5-6 . CASSLVYEVLAFF TGTGCCAGCAGCTTGGTGTACGAGGTATTGGCTTTCTTT
TRBJ2-6 TRBV2 . CASISQGVRANVLTF TGTGCCAGCATTTCACAGGGAGTTAGGGCCAACGTCCTGACTTTC
TRBJ2-5 TRBV5-4 . CASTRMGVRQETQYF TGTGCCAGCACCCGGATGGGGGTCCGACAAGAGACCCAGTACTTC
TRBJ1-2 TRBV6-5 TRBD1 CASSHGTGIEGYTF TGTGCCAGCAGTCACGGGACAGGGATAGAGGGCTACACCTTC
TRBJ2-1 TRBV7-7 TRBD1 CASSHGTGGHNEQFF TGTGCCAGCAGCCACGGGACAGGGGGGCATAATGAGCAGTTCTTC